This T cell receptor beta chain was identified in a study of early stage breast cancer tumors. Study outcomes and limitations: Bulk DNA sequencing of unsorted cells missed chain pairing and markers. Compared with adjacent normal breast tissue, tumors showed about 2.5-fold greater T cell density and higher clonality. In about 85% of the 16 patients, blood comparison separated tumor from normal breast.

Sequenced by immunoSEQ multiplex PCR; TCRdb stores in-frame clones only, minus some. The data contain about 28,000 clones, 80% of them seen just once; the ten biggest clones take up 12%. Concerning this clone itself: The antigen is undetermined.

The CDR3 is 16 residues long. Trimming left V 1 base short and J 8 bases short, with 21 bases between. Germline V gene data show CDR1 as SGHRS and CDR2 as YFSETQ. The sample taken for sequencing was blood. The rearrangement joins TRBV5-1 to TRBJ1-2, with a possible D match to TRBD1 (5 bases). The TCR originated in a person aged 55 to 75 with breast cancer. CDR3 sequence (DNA): TGCGCCAGCAGCTTGTTCCTTAAGGGGCGCGAAGAAGGCTACACCTTC. This gives the protein CASSLFLKGREEGYTF.